This passage covers 5 T cell receptor beta chains from one sample sequenced in a study of T-cell memory formation after mild COVID-19. TCRdb called the 5' RACE reads again in MiXCR, with one record for every CDR3 protein. There are fewer than 700,000 distinct CDR3 sequences in the sample; 15% to 20% occur only once, and around 12% lies in the top ten. Material for sequencing was PBMCs or a T cell subset sorted from them (not recorded which). The receptors originated from an adult woman who had mild COVID-19 (a few samples of this study predate the infection). Cell type and time point are not known.

CDR3 protein: CASSLLAGGQGEQYF. In DNA form, the CDR3 reads TGCGCCAGCAGCTTGCTGGCGGGGGGGCAAGGCGAGCAGTACTTC. The chain links TRBV5-1 to TRBJ2-7; 9 bases are a match to TRBD2. The germline V gene encodes CDR1 SGHRS and CDR2 YFSETQ. The V and J ends lost 1 base and 6 bases, in that order; junction bases with no gene match: 8. This CDR3 has 15 amino acids.

In its sample, this clonotype was seen a few times. This chain uses TRBV5-5 with TRBJ2-7; D call uncertain. Per germline, CDR1 SGHKS and CDR2 YYEKEE (reference sequence). V lost 0 bases to trimming and J lost 6 bases, with 10 bases between them. This CDR3 has 13 amino acids. In DNA, the CDR3 is TGTGCCAGCAGCTTGGTGTTAGCAGGCGAGCAGTACTTC. Translation gives CASSLVLAGEQYF.

The chain carries TRBV7-2 and TRBJ1-6; D not certain. The CDR3 contains 13 residues. V shed 8 bases and J shed 5 bases, with 10 bases lying between them. Germline V gene data show CDR1 as SGHTA and CDR2 as FQGNSA. The DNA of the CDR3 is TGTGCCAGCGACGGGGAGAATAATTCACCCCTCCACTTT. Encoded protein: CASDGENNSPLHF.

This chain connects TRBV4-3 to TRBJ2-3; maybe TRBD2 (6 bases). Germline CDR1 reads LGHNA; CDR2 reads YSLEER. This CDR3 spans 16 amino acids. Trimming shortened V by 0 bases and J by 6 bases, and 16 bases separated the two germline ends. The CDR3 sequence: CASSQEHSGGTDTQYF. In DNA form, the CDR3 reads TGCGCCAGCAGCCAAGAACATTCTGGCGGGACGGATACGCAGTATTTT.

This clonotype has more than one count but fewer than ten. V is TRBV6-1 and J is TRBJ2-3, with D possibly matching TRBD2 (6 bases). The germline V gene has CDR1 MNHNS and CDR2 SASEGT. The V gene lost 8 bases and the J gene lost 2 bases, with 17 bases spanning the gap. The CDR3 length is 15 residues. As DNA, the CDR3 is TGTGCCAGCCGGGAGATAGCGATAAACACAGATACGCAGTATTTT. Protein: CASREIAINTDTQYF.